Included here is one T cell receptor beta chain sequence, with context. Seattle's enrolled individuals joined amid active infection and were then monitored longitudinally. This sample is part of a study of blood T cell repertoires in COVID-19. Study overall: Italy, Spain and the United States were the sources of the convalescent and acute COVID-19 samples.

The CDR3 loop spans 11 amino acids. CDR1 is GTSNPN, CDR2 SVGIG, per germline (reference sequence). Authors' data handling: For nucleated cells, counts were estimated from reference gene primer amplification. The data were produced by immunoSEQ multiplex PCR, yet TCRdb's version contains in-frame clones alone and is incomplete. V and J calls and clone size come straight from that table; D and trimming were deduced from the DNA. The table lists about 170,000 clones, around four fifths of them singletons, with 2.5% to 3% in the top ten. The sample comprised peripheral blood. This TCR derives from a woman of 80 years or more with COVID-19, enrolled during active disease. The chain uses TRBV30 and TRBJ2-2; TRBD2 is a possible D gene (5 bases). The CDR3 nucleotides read TGTGGCGGGCGAGGAACCGGGGAGCTGTTTTTT. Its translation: CGGRGTGELFF. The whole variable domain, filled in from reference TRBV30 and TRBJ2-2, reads SQTIHQWPATLVQPVGSPLSLECTVEGTSNPNLYWYRQAAGRGLQLLFYSVGIGQISSEVPQNLSASRPQDRQFILSSKKLLLSDSGFYLCGGRGTGELFFGEGSRLTVL.